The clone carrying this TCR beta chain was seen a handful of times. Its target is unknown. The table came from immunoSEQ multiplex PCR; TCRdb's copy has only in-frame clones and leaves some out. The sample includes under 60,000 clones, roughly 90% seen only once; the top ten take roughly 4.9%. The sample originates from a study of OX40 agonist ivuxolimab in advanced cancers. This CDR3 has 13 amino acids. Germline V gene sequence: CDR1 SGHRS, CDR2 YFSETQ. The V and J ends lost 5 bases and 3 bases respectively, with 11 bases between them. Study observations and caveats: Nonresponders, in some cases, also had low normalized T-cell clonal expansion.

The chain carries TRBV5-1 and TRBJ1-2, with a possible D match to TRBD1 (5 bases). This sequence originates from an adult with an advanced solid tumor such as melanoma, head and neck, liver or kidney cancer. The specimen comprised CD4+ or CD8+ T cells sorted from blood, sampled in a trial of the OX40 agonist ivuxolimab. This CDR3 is CASRVRGDYGYTF. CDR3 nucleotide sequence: TGCGCCAGCAGGGTCCGGGGGGACTATGGCTACACCTTC. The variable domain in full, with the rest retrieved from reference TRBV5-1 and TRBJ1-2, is KAGVTQTPRYLIKTRGQQVTLSCSPISGHRSVSWYQQTPGQGLQFLFEYFSETQRNKGNFPGRFSGRQFSNSRSEMNVSTLELGDSALYLCASRVRGDYGYTFGSGTRLTVV.